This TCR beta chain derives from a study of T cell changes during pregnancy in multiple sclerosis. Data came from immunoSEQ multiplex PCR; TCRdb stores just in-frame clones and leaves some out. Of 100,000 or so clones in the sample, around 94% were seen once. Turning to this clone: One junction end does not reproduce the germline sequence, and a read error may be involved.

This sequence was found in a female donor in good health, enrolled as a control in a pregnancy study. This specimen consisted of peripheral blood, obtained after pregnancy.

CDR3 residues: CASSPWEDPNQKLFF. The CDR3, as DNA: TGCGCCAGCAGCCCCTGGGAGGACCCTAATCAAAAACTGTTTTTT. V and J are TRBV4-1 and TRBJ1-4; no definite D call. The CDR3 length is 15 residues. Germline V gene lookup returns CDR1 MGHRA and CDR2 YSYEKL.